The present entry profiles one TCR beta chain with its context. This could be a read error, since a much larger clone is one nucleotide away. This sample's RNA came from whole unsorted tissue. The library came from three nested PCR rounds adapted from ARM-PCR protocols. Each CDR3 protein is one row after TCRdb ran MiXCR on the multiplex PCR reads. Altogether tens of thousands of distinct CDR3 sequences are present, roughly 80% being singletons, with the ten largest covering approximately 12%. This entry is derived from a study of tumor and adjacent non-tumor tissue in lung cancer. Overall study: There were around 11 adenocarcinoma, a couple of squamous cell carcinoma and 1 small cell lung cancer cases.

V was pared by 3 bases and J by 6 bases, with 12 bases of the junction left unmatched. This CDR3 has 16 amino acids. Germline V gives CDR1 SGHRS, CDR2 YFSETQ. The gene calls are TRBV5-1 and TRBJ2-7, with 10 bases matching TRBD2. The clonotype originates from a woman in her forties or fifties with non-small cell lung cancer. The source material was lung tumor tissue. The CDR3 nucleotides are TGCGCCAGCAGCTCCGGGGCTAGCGGGGGAAGGGGCGAGCAGTACTTC. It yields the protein CASSSGASGGRGEQYF.